This T cell receptor beta chain was recovered during a study of T-cell memory formation after mild COVID-19. Study-wide context: TCR clusters mostly belonged to single donors.

From 5'RACE with constant-segment primers came TCR alpha and TCR beta cDNA libraries that carried sample barcodes and UMIs. One entry per CDR3 protein, called by TCRdb with MiXCR from the 5' RACE reads. The repertoire has tens of thousands of distinct CDR3 sequences, 11% to 15% of them found once; the top ten carry 25% to 35%. V trimming: 3 bases; J trimming: 4 bases; junction bases outside the gene matches: 4. The CDR3 covers 14 residues. CDR1 is MNHEY, CDR2 SVGEGT, per germline. The specimen sequenced was PBMCs or a T cell subset sorted from them (not recorded which). The chain combines TRBV6-2 or TRBV6-3 with TRBJ2-7; TRBD2 matches 9 bases. This clonotype originated in an adult woman who had mild COVID-19 (a few samples of this study predate the infection). Cell type and time point are not known. Here the CDR3 DNA reads TGTGCCAGCAGTTATGGCGGGAGGGGATACGAGCAGTACTTC. This sequence encodes CASSYGGRGYEQYF.